The clone carrying this TCR beta chain has only a few counts. The data stem from a study of blood T cells in healthy people across ages. The use of a sample-barcoded 5' primer and a J-beta primer mix characterized a second PCR of about 7 to 12 cycles. TCRdb analysed the 5' RACE reads with MiXCR anew, one entry per CDR3 protein. Among hundreds of thousands of distinct CDR3 sequences listed, approximately 25% were seen once. This sample also appeared in a second study, on T cells of mothers and their children.

The receptor comes from a boy between 5 and 17 years old in good health. Sequenced: blood.

The CDR3 sequence is CASSVAMDRNEKLFF. CDR3 nucleotides: TGTGCCAGCAGCGTAGCTATGGACAGGAATGAAAAACTGTTTTTT. This sequence joins TRBV9 and TRBJ1-4, with 7 bases fitting TRBD1. V shed 0 bases and J 5 bases; nucleotides not matched to a gene: 4. The CDR3 contains 15 residues. Looked up from germline, CDR1 is SGDLS and CDR2 is YYNGEE.